The next 16 T cell receptor beta chains were all read from a single sample in a study of vaccination and CD4 T cells after COVID-19. The antigens for these receptors are not known. Sequencing of DNA taken from cultured CD4+ T cells relied on the Oncomine TCR Beta short-read assay. One entry per CDR3 protein results from TCRdb running MiXCR on the PCR reads. The sample includes roughly 9,900 distinct CDR3 sequences, around a third of them seen just once. Sample treatment: 10-day PBMC culture with coronavirus spike peptide pools or control peptides (ViraFEST assay). Input material: CD4+ T cells from blood, cultured in vitro. Receptors were obtained from a human donor who had recovered from COVID-19.

The V call is TRBV20-1, the J call TRBJ2-7; no clear D gene. V lost 3 bases to trimming and J lost 0 bases, with 12 bases between them. CDR3 length: 14 residues. Germline V gives CDR1 DFQATT, CDR2 SNEGSKA (reference sequence). The CDR3 region has the DNA TGCAGTGCTAGGAGAGGATCAAGCTCCTACGAGCAGTACTTC. Translating it yields CSARRGSSSYEQYF.

This chain uses TRBV9 with TRBJ2-7, with a weak D call TRBD2 (6 bases). Germline V gives CDR1 SGDLS, CDR2 YYNGEE. The CDR3 has 15 amino acids. Trimming removed 4 bases at V and 2 bases at J, with 16 bases between. The CDR3, as DNA: TGTGCCAGCAGCATCCCCGGGCGGGGCGCCTACGAGCAGTACTTC. It encodes CASSIPGRGAYEQYF.

The genes are TRBV27 and TRBJ1-1; D might be TRBD1 (6 bases). This CDR3 contains 13 residues. Germline CDR1 reads MNHEY; CDR2 reads SMNVEV (reference sequence). V was trimmed by 5 bases and J by 7 bases, leaving 14 bases between them. CDR3 residues: CASSRRGWIEAFF. The CDR3 region has the DNA TGTGCCAGCAGTCGAAGGGGGTGGATTGAAGCTTTCTTT.

There are a few counts of this clonotype. This chain uses TRBV6-2 or TRBV6-3 with TRBJ1-5, with D tentatively TRBD1 (5 bases). V lost 10 bases and J lost 5, with 15 bases in between. Germline V gene lookup returns CDR1 MNHEY and CDR2 SVGEGT. The CDR3 runs to 13 residues. DNA of the CDR3: TGTGCCACCCGTGACAGACGAGATCAGCCCCAGCATTTT. Protein sequence: CATRDRRDQPQHF.

This clonotype was counted only a few times. This chain links TRBV6-2 or TRBV6-3 with TRBJ2-7, with 9 positions matching TRBD1. Germline V gene sequence: CDR1 MNHEY, CDR2 SVGEGT. V lost 7 bases, J lost 9 bases, and 13 bases stayed unmatched. This CDR3 region has 14 residues. Here the CDR3 DNA reads TGTGCCAGCACCAAAGCCGGGACAGGGTACAGGCAGTACTTC. The encoded protein is CASTKAGTGYRQYF.

This clonotype was observed a handful of times. The rearrangement links TRBV7-6 to TRBJ1-2; D ambiguous. Trimming removed 4 bases at V and 8 bases at J, with 17 bases between. This CDR3 is built from 14 residues. Germline V gene sequence: CDR1 SGHVS, CDR2 FNYEAQ. The CDR3 sequence is CASSSRTASEGYTF. CDR3 DNA: TGTGCCAGCAGCTCCAGGACCGCTTCAGAGGGCTACACCTTC. The full variable domain, rest sourced from reference TRBV7-6 and TRBJ1-2, is GAGVSQSPRYKVTKRGQDVALRCDPISGHVSLYWYRQALGQGPEFLTYFNYEAQQDKSGLPNDRFSAERPEGSISTLTIQRTEQRDSAMYRCASSSRTASEGYTFGSGTRLTVV.

This clonotype has only a few counts. The rearrangement uses TRBV6-2 or TRBV6-3 and TRBJ2-5, with unresolved D. CDR1 is MNHEY, CDR2 SVGEGT, per germline. V was shortened by 5 bases and J by 4 bases, with 17 bases between the two germline ends. The CDR3 contains 15 residues. CDR3 bases: TGTGCCAGCAGTAGCCCTCGGGTGTCTGGAGAGACCCAGTACTTC. Translation: CASSSPRVSGETQYF.

The chain combines TRBV7-9 with TRBJ1-1; weak D call: TRBD1 (6 bases). Germline CDR1 is SEHNR and CDR2 is FQNEAQ (reference sequence). V gave up 5 bases and J gave up 0 bases, with 10 bases separating them. This CDR3 comprises 14 residues. CDR3 nucleotide sequence: TGTGCCAGCAGCCTAGGGGGAATGAACACTGAAGCTTTCTTT. Residues: CASSLGGMNTEAFF.

The V call is TRBV7-2, the J call TRBJ1-6; 7 bases are shared with TRBD1. The CDR3 consists of 14 residues. Germline V CDR1 and CDR2: SGHTA, FQGNSA. V dropped 3 bases and J dropped 7; count of bases not matched to a gene: 3. The DNA for the CDR3 is TGTGCCAGCAGCTTGCGGGACAGAAATTCACCCCTCCACTTT. Amino acids: CASSLRDRNSPLHF.

V usage is TRBV7-2 and J usage is TRBJ1-1; 8 bases match TRBD1. Germline V lookup: CDR1 SGHTA, CDR2 FQGNSA. Trimming removed 4 bases from V and 0 bases from J; junction bases left unmatched: 7. The CDR3 loop spans 16 amino acids. In DNA, the CDR3 is TGTGCCAGCAGCTCTTATCCCAGGGGGCTGAACACTGAAGCTTTCTTT. Its translation is CASSSYPRGLNTEAFF.

The gene calls are TRBV7-2 and TRBJ2-3; D is ambiguous. This CDR3 contains 14 residues. V lost 3 bases to trimming and J lost 2 bases, with 9 bases between them. Germline lookup yields CDR1 SGHTA and CDR2 FQGNSA. Here the CDR3 DNA reads TGTGCCAGCAGCTTTGGTGGTTTCACAGATACGCAGTATTTT. It is translated as CASSFGGFTDTQYF. Complete variable domain (other parts from reference TRBV7-2 and TRBJ2-3): GAGVSQSPSNKVTEKGKDVELRCDPISGHTALYWYRQSLGQGLEFLIYFQGNSAPDKSGLPSDRFSAERTGGSVSTLTIQRTQQEDSAVYLCASSFGGFTDTQYFGPGTRLTVL.

The sample holds one count of this clonotype. The V gene is TRBV7-2, the J gene TRBJ2-2; no reliable D call. CDR1 and CDR2 (germline): SGHTA, FQGNSA. V was clipped by 6 bases and J by 1 base, with 6 bases between them. CDR3 size: 13 residues. As DNA, the CDR3 is TGTGCCAGCAGTCCCCTGAACACCGGGGAGCTGTTTTTT. It yields the protein CASSPLNTGELFF.

This chain joins TRBV2 and TRBJ2-7; D not resolved. V was trimmed by 1 base and J by 4 bases, leaving 11 bases between them. Germline V gene lookup returns CDR1 SNHLY and CDR2 FYNNEI. This CDR3 is built from 14 residues. The CDR3 DNA follows: TGTGCCAGCAGTGAAGACCTGTCTGGGTACGAGCAGTACTTC. Translating it yields CASSEDLSGYEQYF.

This clonotype occurred a few times. The chain joins TRBV24-1 to TRBJ2-7, with D perhaps TRBD1 or TRBD2 (5 bases each). Trimming took 4 bases from V and 0 from J, leaving 15 bases between them. There are 16 residues in the CDR3. CDR1 and CDR2 (germline): KGHDR, SFDVKD. The CDR3 nucleotides read TGTGCCACCAGTGAGACCGGGACGGGTACCTCCTACGAGCAGTACTTC. It encodes CATSETGTGTSYEQYF.

The gene calls are TRBV7-3 and TRBJ2-3, with 8 nucleotides matching TRBD2. The length of the CDR3 is 16 residues. Germline lookup yields CDR1 SGHTA and CDR2 FQGTGA. The V gene end was trimmed by 4 bases and the J gene end by 5 bases; junction bases not matched to a gene: 11. The CDR3 here is CASSYGRGGVVDTQYF. CDR3 DNA sequence: TGTGCCAGCAGCTATGGTCGGGGGGGAGTGGTAGATACGCAGTATTTT.

The chain is built from TRBV6-1 and TRBJ2-4, with 8 bases aligning to TRBD1. The junction had 4 bases not matched to a gene; V was cut back by 7 bases and J by 8 bases. The V gene's germline CDR1 is MNHNS and CDR2 SASEGT. The CDR3 has 12 residues. The CDR3 loop reads CASKDRADIQYF. Here the CDR3 DNA reads TGTGCCAGCAAGGACAGGGCTGACATTCAGTACTTC.